The 7 T cell receptor beta chains below come from one sample, sequenced in a study of T cells after yellow fever vaccination. A single record per CDR3 protein comes from TCRdb applying MiXCR to the 5' RACE reads. The sample comprises some 350,000 distinct CDR3 sequences, under 7.5% of which are singletons, and approximately 16% rests with the top ten. The material was PBMCs, obtained 5 days after the yellow fever booster vaccination. The receptors were sampled from a man younger than 40 who received the YFV17D yellow fever vaccine.

This clonotype was seen at least ten times. This rearrangement joins TRBV6-5 to TRBJ1-3; D is uncertain. Germline values: CDR1 MNHEY, CDR2 SVGAGI. There are 17 residues in the CDR3. V lost 0 bases, J lost 0 bases, and 12 bases lay in between. The CDR3, as DNA: TGTGCCAGCAGTTACTCCTCCATTGTTTCCTCTGGAAACACCATATATTTT. Translating gives CASSYSSIVSSGNTIYF.

The chain joins TRBV3-1 to TRBJ2-5; 7 bases match TRBD2. CDR3 length: 15 residues. Germline CDR1 is LGHDT and CDR2 is YNNKEL (reference sequence). V lost 4 bases and J lost 2; bases outside the gene matches: 7. CDR3 sequence (DNA): TGTGCCAGCAGCCCGACCCGGACTAGACAAGAGACCCAGTACTTC. Residues: CASSPTRTRQETQYF.

V and J are TRBV12-3 or TRBV12-4 and TRBJ2-7, with 11 bases identical to TRBD2. The junction had 8 bases not matched to a gene; V was cut back by 6 bases and J by 1 base. The CDR3 runs to 16 residues. The CDR3: CASRGTSGLISYEQYF. In DNA form, the CDR3 reads TGTGCCAGCAGGGGGACTAGCGGATTGATATCCTACGAGCAGTACTTC.

This chain uses TRBV18 with TRBJ2-1, with 8 bases identical to TRBD1. Per germline, CDR1 KGHSH and CDR2 LQKENI. The CDR3 covers 14 residues. The V segment lost 5 bases and the J segment 10 bases; nucleotides outside the gene matches: 10. CDR3 DNA sequence: TGTGCCAGCTCAACCCTGACAGGGGAAGACGAGCAGTTCTTC. Its protein is CASSTLTGEDEQFF.

This clonotype was seen ten or more times. This chain joins TRBV30 and TRBJ2-1; the match to TRBD2 covers 12 bases. Germline loops: CDR1 GTSNPN, CDR2 SVGIG (reference sequence). With 3 bases clipped from V and 4 bases from J, the junction kept 7 bases outside the gene matches. The CDR3 has 16 amino acids. CDR3: CAWSRTSGMPYNEQFF. Here the CDR3 DNA reads TGTGCCTGGAGCCGGACTAGCGGGATGCCATACAATGAGCAGTTCTTC.

At least ten counts were recorded for this clonotype. The rearrangement joins TRBV4-3 to TRBJ2-3; possibly TRBD1 for D (5 bases). The CDR3 runs 16 residues. Looked up from germline, CDR1 is LGHNA and CDR2 is YSLEER. Trimming stripped 0 bases from V and 2 bases from J, with 12 bases between. Written as DNA, the CDR3 is TGCGCCAGCAGCCAAGATCGGACACCAATCACAGATACGCAGTATTTT. Its translation: CASSQDRTPITDTQYF.

The chain is built from TRBV10-2 and TRBJ2-1; weak D call: TRBD2 (5 bases). V gave up 0 bases and J gave up 3 bases, with 15 bases separating them. CDR1 and CDR2 from the germline V gene are WSHSY and SAAADI. This CDR3 is 17 amino acids long. The CDR3 DNA is TGCGCCAGCAGTGAGTCTTTTACTAGATCGGGCTACAATGAGCAGTTCTTC. Translating it yields CASSESFTRSGYNEQFF.